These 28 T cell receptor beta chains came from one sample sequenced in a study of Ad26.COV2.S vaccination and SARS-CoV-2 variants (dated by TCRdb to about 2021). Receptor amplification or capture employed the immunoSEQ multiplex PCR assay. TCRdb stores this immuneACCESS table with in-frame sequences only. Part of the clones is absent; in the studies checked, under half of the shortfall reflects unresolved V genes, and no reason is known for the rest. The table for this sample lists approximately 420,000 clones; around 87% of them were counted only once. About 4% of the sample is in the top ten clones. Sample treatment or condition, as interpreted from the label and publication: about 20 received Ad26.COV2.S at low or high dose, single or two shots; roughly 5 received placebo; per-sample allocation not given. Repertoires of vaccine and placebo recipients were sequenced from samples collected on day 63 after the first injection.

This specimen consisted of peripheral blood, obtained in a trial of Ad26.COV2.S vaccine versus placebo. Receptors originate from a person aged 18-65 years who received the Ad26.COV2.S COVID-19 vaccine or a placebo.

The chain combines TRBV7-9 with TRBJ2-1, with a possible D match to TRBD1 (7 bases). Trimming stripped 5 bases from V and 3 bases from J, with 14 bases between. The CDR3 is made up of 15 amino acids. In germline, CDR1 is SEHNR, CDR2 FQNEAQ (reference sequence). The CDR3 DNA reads TGTGCCAGCAGCGAACGGGGGACAGACTACAATGAGCAGTTCTTC. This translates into CASSERGTDYNEQFF.

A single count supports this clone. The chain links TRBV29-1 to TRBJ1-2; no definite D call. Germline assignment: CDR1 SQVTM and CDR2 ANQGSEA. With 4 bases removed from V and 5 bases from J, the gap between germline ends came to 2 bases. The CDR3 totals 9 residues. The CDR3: CSVAYGYTF. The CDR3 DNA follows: TGCAGCGTTGCTTATGGCTACACCTTC.

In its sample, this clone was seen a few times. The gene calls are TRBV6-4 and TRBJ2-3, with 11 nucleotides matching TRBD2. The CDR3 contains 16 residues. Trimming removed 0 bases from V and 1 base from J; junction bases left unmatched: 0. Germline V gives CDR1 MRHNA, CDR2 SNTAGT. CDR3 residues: CASSDSTSGGTDTQYF. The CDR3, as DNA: TGTGCCAGCAGTGACTCGACTAGCGGGGGCACAGATACGCAGTATTTT.

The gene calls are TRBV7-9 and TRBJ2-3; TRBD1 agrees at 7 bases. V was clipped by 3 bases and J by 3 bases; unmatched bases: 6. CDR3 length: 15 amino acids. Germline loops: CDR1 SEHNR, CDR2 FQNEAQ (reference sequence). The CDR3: CASSFMPGQTDTQYF. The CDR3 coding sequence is TGTGCCAGCAGCTTTATGCCGGGACAGACAGATACGCAGTATTTT.

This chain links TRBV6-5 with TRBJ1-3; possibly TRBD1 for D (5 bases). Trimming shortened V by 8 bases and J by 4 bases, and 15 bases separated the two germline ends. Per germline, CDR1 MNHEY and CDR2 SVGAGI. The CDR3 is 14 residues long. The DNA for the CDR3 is TGTGCCAGCGGGGACCCCATGGGAGGAAACACCATATATTTT. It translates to CASGDPMGGNTIYF.

This CDR3 is CASSVSGETDTQYF. The CDR3 DNA follows: TGTGCCAGCAGCGTCAGCGGTGAGACAGATACGCAGTATTTT. The genes are TRBV9 and TRBJ2-3; D perhaps matches TRBD2 (5 bases). V shed 2 bases and J shed 3 bases, with 10 bases lying between them. This CDR3 has 14 residues. The germline V gene encodes CDR1 SGDLS and CDR2 YYNGEE.

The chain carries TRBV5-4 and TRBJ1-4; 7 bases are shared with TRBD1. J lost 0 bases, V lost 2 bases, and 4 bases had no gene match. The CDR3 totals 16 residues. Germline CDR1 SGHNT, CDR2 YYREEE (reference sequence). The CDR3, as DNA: TGTGCCAGCAGCTTAACAGGGGATGCAACTAATGAAAAACTGTTTTTT. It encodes CASSLTGDATNEKLFF.

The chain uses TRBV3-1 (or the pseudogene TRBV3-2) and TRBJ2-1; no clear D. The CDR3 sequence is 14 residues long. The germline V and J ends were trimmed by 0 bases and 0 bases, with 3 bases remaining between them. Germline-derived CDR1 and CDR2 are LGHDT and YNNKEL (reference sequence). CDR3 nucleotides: TGTGCCAGCAGCCAAGATAGCTCCTACAATGAGCAGTTCTTC. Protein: CASSQDSSYNEQFF.

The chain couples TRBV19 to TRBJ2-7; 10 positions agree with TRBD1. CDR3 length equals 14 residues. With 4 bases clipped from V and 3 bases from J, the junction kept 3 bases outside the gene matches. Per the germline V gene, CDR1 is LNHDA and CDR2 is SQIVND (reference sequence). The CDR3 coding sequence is TGTGCCAGTAGTACCGGGACAGGGGACTACGAGCAGTACTTC. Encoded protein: CASSTGTGDYEQYF.

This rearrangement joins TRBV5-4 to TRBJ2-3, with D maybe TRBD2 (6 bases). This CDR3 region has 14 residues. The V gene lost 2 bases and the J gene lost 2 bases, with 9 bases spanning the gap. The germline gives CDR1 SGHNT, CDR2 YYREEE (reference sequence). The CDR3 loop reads CASSFRLDTDTQYF. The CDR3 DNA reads TGTGCCAGCAGCTTTAGACTAGACACAGATACGCAGTATTTT.

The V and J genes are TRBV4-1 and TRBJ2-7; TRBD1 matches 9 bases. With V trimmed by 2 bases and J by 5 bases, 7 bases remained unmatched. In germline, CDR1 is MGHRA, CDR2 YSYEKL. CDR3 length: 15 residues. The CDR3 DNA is TGCGCCAGCAGCCAATCCGGGACAGGGTCCCACGAGCAGTACTTC. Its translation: CASSQSGTGSHEQYF.

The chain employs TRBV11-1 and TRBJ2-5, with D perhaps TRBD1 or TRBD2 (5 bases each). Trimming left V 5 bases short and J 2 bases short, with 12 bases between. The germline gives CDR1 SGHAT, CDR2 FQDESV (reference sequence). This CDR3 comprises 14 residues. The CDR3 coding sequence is TGTGCCAGCAGCCCTACGGGACGGCAAGAGACCCAGTACTTC. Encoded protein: CASSPTGRQETQYF.

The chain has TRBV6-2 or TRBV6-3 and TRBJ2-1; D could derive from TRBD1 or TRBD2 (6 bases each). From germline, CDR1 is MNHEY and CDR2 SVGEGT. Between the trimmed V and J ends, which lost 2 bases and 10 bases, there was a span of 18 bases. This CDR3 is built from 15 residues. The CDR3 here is CASSYTFRQAGEQFF. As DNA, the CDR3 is TGTGCCAGCAGTTACACCTTCAGACAGGCGGGGGAGCAGTTCTTC.

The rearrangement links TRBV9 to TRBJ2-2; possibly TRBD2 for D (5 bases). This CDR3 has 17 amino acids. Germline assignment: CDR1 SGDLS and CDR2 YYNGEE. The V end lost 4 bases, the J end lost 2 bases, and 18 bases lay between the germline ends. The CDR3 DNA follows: TGTGCCAGCAGCCTCCGACTTACCGGGGTCAACACCGGGGAGCTGTTTTTT. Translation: CASSLRLTGVNTGELFF.

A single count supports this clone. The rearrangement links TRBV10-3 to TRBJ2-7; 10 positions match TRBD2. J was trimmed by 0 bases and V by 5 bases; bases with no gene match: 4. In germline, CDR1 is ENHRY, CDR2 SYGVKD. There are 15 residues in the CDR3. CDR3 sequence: CAISLAGESSYEQYF. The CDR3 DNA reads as TGTGCCATCAGTCTAGCGGGGGAGAGCTCCTACGAGCAGTACTTC.

In nucleotides, the CDR3 is TGTGCCAGCAGTCCAAGGACAGGGGGTCCCTACGAGCAGTACTTC. This gives the protein CASSPRTGGPYEQYF. The V call is TRBV27, the J call TRBJ2-7; 10 nucleotides match TRBD1. CDR3 length: 15 amino acids. CDR1 and CDR2 from the germline V gene are MNHEY and SMNVEV (reference sequence). The V and J ends lost 5 bases and 2 bases, in that order; junction bases with no gene match: 6.

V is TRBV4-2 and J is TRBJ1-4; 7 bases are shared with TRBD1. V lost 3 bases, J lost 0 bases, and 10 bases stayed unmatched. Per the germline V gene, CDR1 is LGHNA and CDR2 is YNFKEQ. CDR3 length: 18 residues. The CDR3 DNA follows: TGTGCCAGCAGCCAGGTCACAGGGGCCTTTGCAACTAATGAAAAACTGTTTTTT. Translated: CASSQVTGAFATNEKLFF.

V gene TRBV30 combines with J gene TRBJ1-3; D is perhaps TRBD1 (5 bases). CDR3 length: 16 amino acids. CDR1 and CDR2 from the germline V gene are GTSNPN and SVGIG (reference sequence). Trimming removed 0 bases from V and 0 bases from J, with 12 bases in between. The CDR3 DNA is TGTGCCTGGAGTGTGAGACAGTCTATCTCTGGAAACACCATATATTTT. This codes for CAWSVRQSISGNTIYF.

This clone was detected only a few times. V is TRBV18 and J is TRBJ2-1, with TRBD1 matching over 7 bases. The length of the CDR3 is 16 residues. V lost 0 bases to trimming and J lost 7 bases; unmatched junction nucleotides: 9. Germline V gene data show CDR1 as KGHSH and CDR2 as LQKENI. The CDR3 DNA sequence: TGTGCCAGCTCACCACCGAGAGACATACAGGGGAATGAGCAGTTCTTC. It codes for CASSPPRDIQGNEQFF.

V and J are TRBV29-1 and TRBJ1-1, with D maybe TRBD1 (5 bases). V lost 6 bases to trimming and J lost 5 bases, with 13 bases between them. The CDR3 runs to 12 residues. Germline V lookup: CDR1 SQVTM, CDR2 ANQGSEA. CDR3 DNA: TGCAGCGTCGATTCAGGGTGGACTGAAGCTTTCTTT. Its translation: CSVDSGWTEAFF.

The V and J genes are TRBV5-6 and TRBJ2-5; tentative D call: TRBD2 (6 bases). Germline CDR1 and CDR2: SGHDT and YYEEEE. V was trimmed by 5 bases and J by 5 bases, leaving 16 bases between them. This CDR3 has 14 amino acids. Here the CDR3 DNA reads TGTGCCAGCAGGAATTATAGCGGCCAGGAGACCCAGTACTTC. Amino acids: CASRNYSGQETQYF.

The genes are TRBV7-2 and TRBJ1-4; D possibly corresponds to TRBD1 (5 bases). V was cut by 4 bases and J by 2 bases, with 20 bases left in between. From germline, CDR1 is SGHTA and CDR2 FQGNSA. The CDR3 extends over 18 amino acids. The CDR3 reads CASSSDPGQGETNEKLFF. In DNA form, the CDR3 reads TGTGCCAGCAGCTCGGATCCGGGCCAAGGGGAGACTAATGAAAAACTGTTTTTT.

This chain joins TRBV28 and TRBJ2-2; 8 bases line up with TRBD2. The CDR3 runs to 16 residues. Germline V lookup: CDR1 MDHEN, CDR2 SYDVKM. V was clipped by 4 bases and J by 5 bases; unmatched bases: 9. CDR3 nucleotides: TGTGCCAGCAGTTCGCCGGGACTAGAAATTACCGGGGAGCTGTTTTTT. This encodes CASSSPGLEITGELFF.

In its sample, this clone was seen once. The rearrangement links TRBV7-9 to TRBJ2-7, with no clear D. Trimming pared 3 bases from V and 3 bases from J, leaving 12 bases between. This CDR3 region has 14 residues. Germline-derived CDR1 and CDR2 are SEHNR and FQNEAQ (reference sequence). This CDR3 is CASSLSSKVYEQYF. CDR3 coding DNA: TGTGCCAGCAGCTTGTCCAGCAAGGTCTACGAGCAGTACTTC.

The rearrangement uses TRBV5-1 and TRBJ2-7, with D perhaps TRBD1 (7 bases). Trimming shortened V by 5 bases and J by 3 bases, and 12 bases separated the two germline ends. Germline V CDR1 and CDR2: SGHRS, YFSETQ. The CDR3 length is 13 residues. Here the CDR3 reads CASRRDRNYEQYF. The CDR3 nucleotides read TGCGCCAGCAGGCGGGACAGAAACTACGAGCAGTACTTC.

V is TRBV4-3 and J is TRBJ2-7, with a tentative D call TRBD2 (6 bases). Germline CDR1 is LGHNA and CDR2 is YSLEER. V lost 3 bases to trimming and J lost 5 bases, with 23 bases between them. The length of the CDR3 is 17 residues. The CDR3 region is CASSQGPGVRGFHEQYF. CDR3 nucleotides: TGCGCCAGCAGCCAGGGTCCGGGGGTCCGAGGTTTCCACGAGCAGTACTTC.

CDR3 coding DNA: TGTGCCAGCAGCCGCGGACTAGGGTTTGTCCAGACCCAGTACTTC. The encoded protein is CASSRGLGFVQTQYF. V gene TRBV11-3 combines with J gene TRBJ2-5, with 7 bases matching TRBD2. From germline, CDR1 is SGHNT and CDR2 YENEEA. Trimming removed 5 bases from V and 6 bases from J; junction bases left unmatched: 12. The CDR3 extends over 15 amino acids.

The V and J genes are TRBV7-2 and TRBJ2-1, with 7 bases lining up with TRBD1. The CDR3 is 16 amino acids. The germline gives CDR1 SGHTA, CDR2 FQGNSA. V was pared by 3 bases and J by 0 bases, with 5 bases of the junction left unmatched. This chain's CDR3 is CASSFRGLSSYNEQFF. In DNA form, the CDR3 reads TGTGCCAGCAGCTTTAGGGGGCTAAGCTCCTACAATGAGCAGTTCTTC.